Below, 13 T cell receptor beta chains from the same sample are listed, as sequenced in a study of response to subunit inactivated influenza vaccine. In TCRdb, the RT-PCR reads were re-called with MiXCR into one record per CDR3 protein. In the table there are some 800,000 distinct CDR3 sequences, 21% of which are singletons. Sample: PBMCs from blood, taken around 5 days after vaccination. All receptors come from a man aged 50-59 years who received an inactivated influenza vaccine.

The chain couples TRBV7-9 to TRBJ1-1; no firm D call. CDR1 SEHNR and CDR2 FQNEAQ come from the germline V gene (reference sequence). V lost 6 bases to trimming and J lost 1 base, with 12 bases between them. There are 14 residues in the CDR3. For the CDR3, the DNA is TGTGCCAGCAGTGACGGACGGACGAACACTGAAGCTTTCTTT. The encoded protein is CASSDGRTNTEAFF.

The chain joins TRBV2 to TRBJ2-7; the match to TRBD2 covers 9 bases. The CDR3 runs 15 residues. Looked up from germline, CDR1 is SNHLY and CDR2 is FYNNEI. The V gene end was trimmed by 6 bases and the J gene end by 2 bases; junction bases not matched to a gene: 8. Here the CDR3 reads CASRYSSGVAYEQYF. The CDR3 DNA reads TGTGCCAGCAGATATTCTAGCGGGGTTGCCTACGAGCAGTACTTC.

The chain carries TRBV12-3 or TRBV12-4 and TRBJ1-2, with D hard to call. V was clipped by 6 bases and J by 5 bases, with 19 bases between them. This CDR3 spans 15 amino acids. CDR3 DNA: TGTGCCAGCAGCCTCCCCGGCCACGGCTCTTATGGCTACACCTTC. This gives the protein CASSLPGHGSYGYTF.

This clonotype came up a few times. V is TRBV11-2 and J is TRBJ2-5, with D unresolved. V lost 0 bases and J 6 bases, leaving 8 bases between the germline ends. Germline lookup yields CDR1 SGHAT and CDR2 FQNNGV. There are 13 residues in the CDR3. CDR3 DNA sequence: TGTGCCAGCAGCTTAGATCTCATGCAGACCCAGTACTTC. Translated, it gives CASSLDLMQTQYF.

This clonotype turned up a few times. V usage is TRBV7-7 and J usage is TRBJ2-1; 11 bases match TRBD1. The V segment lost 5 bases and the J segment 8 bases; nucleotides outside the gene matches: 5. From germline, CDR1 is SSHAT and CDR2 FNYEAQ (reference sequence). The CDR3 runs 14 residues. CDR3 amino acids: CASSAGQGDHEQFF. The CDR3 DNA is TGTGCCAGCAGCGCGGGACAGGGGGACCATGAGCAGTTCTTC.

The chain joins TRBV19 to TRBJ2-7; TRBD2 matches 10 bases. CDR3 length equals 14 residues. Germline V CDR1 and CDR2: LNHDA, SQIVND (reference sequence). The trim removed 3 bases at V and 3 bases at J, leaving 2 bases unmatched. CDR3 DNA: TGTGCCAGTAGTATTGCTAGCGGGAGCTACGAGCAGTACTTC. Protein: CASSIASGSYEQYF. Combining the CDR3 with reference TRBV19 and TRBJ2-7 gives the whole variable domain DGGITQSPKYLFRKEGQNVTLSCEQNLNHDAMYWYRQDPGQGLRLIYYSQIVNDFQKGDIAEGYSVSREKKESFPLTVTSAQKNPTAFYLCASSIASGSYEQYFGPGTRLTVT.

This clonotype turned up a few times. The chain couples TRBV7-9 to TRBJ2-1; D remains ambiguous. Germline-derived CDR1 and CDR2 are SEHNR and FQNEAQ (reference sequence). Trimming pared 2 bases from V and 4 bases from J, leaving 12 bases between. This CDR3 is built from 15 residues. CDR3 sequence reads: CASSLRSLGYNEQFF. As DNA, the CDR3 is TGTGCCAGCAGCTTAAGGTCGTTGGGGTACAATGAGCAGTTCTTC.

This clonotype appeared a few times. V usage is TRBV29-1 and J usage is TRBJ2-5; a weak D match, TRBD2 (6 bases). Germline-derived CDR1 and CDR2 are SQVTM and ANQGSEA. This CDR3 region has 15 residues. V was pared by 2 bases and J by 7 bases, with 20 bases between. CDR3: CSVESWQGLFWTQYF. CDR3 sequence (DNA): TGCAGCGTTGAATCTTGGCAGGGACTTTTTTGGACCCAGTACTTC. Filled out from reference TRBV29-1 and TRBJ2-5, the complete variable domain reads SAVISQKPSRDICQRGTSLTIQCQVDSQVTMMFWYRQQPGQSLTLIATANQGSEATYESGFVIDKFPISRPNLTFSTLTVSNMSPEDSSIYLCSVESWQGLFWTQYFGPGTRLLVL.

This clonotype occurred a few times. This chain uses TRBV5-1 with TRBJ2-7; D is undetermined. Between the trimmed V and J ends, which lost 2 bases and 5 bases, there was a span of 11 bases. Germline CDR1 and CDR2: SGHRS and YFSETQ. CDR3 size: 13 residues. CDR3 sequence (DNA): TGCGCCAGCAGCTTTCCCGGCGCGAACGAGCAGTACTTC. Its translation is CASSFPGANEQYF.

This clonotype was detected only a few times. The rearrangement uses TRBV29-1 and TRBJ2-5, with D perhaps being TRBD1 or TRBD2 (5 bases each). CDR1 SQVTM and CDR2 ANQGSEA come from the germline V gene. Trimming removed 5 bases at V and 4 bases at J, with 11 bases between. CDR3 length: 12 residues. The CDR3 here is CSVKGTGETQYF. The CDR3 DNA is TGCAGCGTTAAGGGGACGGGAGAGACCCAGTACTTC.

The sample holds a few counts of this clonotype. The chain is built from TRBV5-1 and TRBJ1-5; D not certain. The CDR3 is 15 amino acids. CDR1 and CDR2 from the germline V gene are SGHRS and YFSETQ. V shed 0 bases and J shed 7 bases, with 14 bases lying between them. The CDR3 spells CASSLVGEVGQPQHF. DNA of the CDR3: TGCGCCAGCAGCTTGGTCGGGGAGGTGGGACAGCCCCAGCATTTT.

This clonotype was seen only a few times. CDR3 sequence: CASSLRQGEETQYF. The CDR3 DNA follows: TGTGCCAGCAGCTTGAGACAGGGGGAGGAGACCCAGTACTTC. The rearrangement joins TRBV13 to TRBJ2-5, with 9 bases aligning to TRBD1. Germline V CDR1 and CDR2: PRHDT, FYEKMQ (reference sequence). The CDR3 is 14 residues long. J was trimmed by 5 bases and V by 3 bases; bases with no gene match: 4.

This clonotype occurred a few times. The rearrangement uses TRBV15 and TRBJ1-5; 11 nucleotides line up with TRBD1. V lost 3 bases and J lost 5; bases outside the gene matches: 3. The germline gives CDR1 LNHNV, CDR2 YYDKDF (reference sequence). CDR3 length: 15 residues. For the CDR3, the DNA is TGTGCCACCAGCAGCCGGGGACAGGGGGATCAGCCCCAGCATTTT. It translates to CATSSRGQGDQPQHF.